The 11 T cell receptor beta chains in this list originate from one sample, sequenced in a study of T cell clonotyping in hematopoietic cell transplantation (dated by TCRdb to the early 2020s). Preparation of the library involved the immunoSEQ multiplex PCR assay. Here the immuneACCESS table is served through TCRdb, limited to in-frame sequences with V and J called. Missing clones are a known gap in these copies; in checked studies unresolved V genes cover under half, and the rest lacks a known reason. The sample table records around 12,000 clones; roughly 80% of these occur just once. 5.5% to 7.5% of the sample is in the top ten clones. Interpreted using the paper, the time point label stands for: 100 days after allo-HCT. Sequencing was performed on PBMCs, taken 100 days after allogeneic stem cell transplant. The receptors stem from a female patient aged 35-55 years who had an allogeneic stem cell transplant from a related donor, so T cells may come from the graft donor. Some clones in this sample may be carry-over from other donors' samples.

The chain joins TRBV25-1 to TRBJ2-3; D gene uncertain. Germline values: CDR1 MGHDK, CDR2 SYGVNS. This CDR3 comprises 11 residues. Trimming shortened V by 4 bases and J by 5 bases, and 4 bases separated the two germline ends. The CDR3 region has the DNA TGTGCCAGCAGTGTTGGAGATACGCAGTATTTT. It encodes CASSVGDTQYF. Filled out from reference TRBV25-1 and TRBJ2-3, the complete variable domain reads EADIYQTPRYLVIGTGKKITLECSQTMGHDKMYWYQQDPGMELHLIHYSYGVNSTEKGDLSSESTVSRIRTEHFPLTLESARPSHTSQYLCASSVGDTQYFGPGTRLTVL.

The chain links TRBV11-2 to TRBJ2-5; the D gene is possibly TRBD1 (6 bases). V dropped 5 bases and J dropped 1 base, with 14 bases sitting between them. Per the germline V gene, CDR1 is SGHAT and CDR2 is FQNNGV. The CDR3 is made up of 15 amino acids. CDR3 amino acids: CASSHNTRGQETQYF. CDR3 nucleotide sequence: TGTGCCAGCAGCCACAATACCAGGGGCCAAGAGACCCAGTACTTC.

V usage is TRBV5-8 and J usage is TRBJ1-2, with D possibly being TRBD1 (5 bases). CDR1 and CDR2 (germline): SGHTS, YDEGEE. The V and J ends lost 4 bases and 3 bases respectively, with 13 bases between them. The CDR3 spans 14 residues. For the CDR3, the DNA is TGTGCCAGCAGCAATTCGGGACTTCACTATGGCTACACCTTC. It translates to CASSNSGLHYGYTF.

The CDR3 reads CASSSGGSTEAFF. DNA of the CDR3: TGTGCCAGCAGCTCCGGTGGGTCGACTGAAGCTTTCTTT. V usage is TRBV5-6 and J usage is TRBJ1-1; unclear D gene. V lost 3 bases, J lost 5 bases, and 11 bases lay in between. Germline-derived CDR1 and CDR2 are SGHDT and YYEEEE. CDR3 length: 13 amino acids.

The chain combines TRBV4-3 with TRBJ2-7; no clear D gene. V lost 4 bases and J lost 7, with 11 bases in between. Germline V lookup: CDR1 LGHNA, CDR2 YSLEER. The CDR3 length is 12 residues. CDR3 coding DNA: TGCGCCAGCAGCCCAAACTTGCGGGAGCAGTACTTC. Translated, it gives CASSPNLREQYF.

The chain has TRBV2 and TRBJ1-2; D is unresolved. The CDR3 spans 11 residues. V shed 7 bases and J shed 8 bases, with 11 bases lying between them. Germline-derived CDR1 and CDR2 are SNHLY and FYNNEI. The DNA for the CDR3 is TGTGCCAGCATGTACGAGACGGGCTACACCTTC. Translation gives CASMYETGYTF.

The chain links TRBV6-5 to TRBJ2-2; 8 bases are shared with TRBD2. The CDR3 is 13 amino acids. V gave up 5 bases and J gave up 4 bases; unmatched junction bases: 0. The V gene's germline CDR1 is MNHEY and CDR2 SVGAGI. CDR3 sequence: CASSLAGTGELFF. DNA for the CDR3: TGTGCCAGCAGTCTAGCGGGCACCGGGGAGCTGTTTTTT.

The V call is TRBV7-2, the J call TRBJ2-2; TRBD2 might be the D (5 bases). The CDR3 consists of 12 residues. Germline values: CDR1 SGHTA, CDR2 FQGNSA. Trimming shortened V by 5 bases and J by 7 bases, and 8 bases separated the two germline ends. CDR3 coding DNA: TGTGCCAGCAGCCCCCGGGGCGGGGAGCTGTTTTTT. This translates into CASSPRGGELFF.

The rearrangement uses TRBV25-1 and TRBJ2-4, with a tentative D call TRBD1 (6 bases). V was cut by 1 base and J by 2 bases, with 15 bases left in between. Germline lookup yields CDR1 MGHDK and CDR2 SYGVNS. The CDR3 consists of 17 residues. CDR3 nucleotides: TGTGCCAGCAGTGAATTTTTCCTGGGGGCTACCAAAAACATTCAGTACTTC. The encoded protein is CASSEFFLGATKNIQYF.

The gene calls are TRBV5-1 and TRBJ2-1; 9 bases line up with TRBD1. The ends lost 3 bases at V and 4 bases at J; junction bases unmatched: 5. The CDR3 covers 15 residues. Germline V lookup: CDR1 SGHRS, CDR2 YFSETQ. CDR3 residues: CASSSDRGVYNEQFF. As DNA, the CDR3 is TGCGCCAGCAGCTCGGACAGGGGTGTTTACAATGAGCAGTTCTTC.

As regards this clone: Its ends do not fully match the called genes, so a read error is possible. The V gene is TRBV30, the J gene TRBJ1-5, with D tentatively TRBD1 (5 bases). CDR1 GTSNPN and CDR2 SVGIG come from the germline V gene (reference sequence). This CDR3 is 12 amino acids long. The DNA for the CDR3 is TGTGCCGCCGCAGGGAGCAACCAGCCCCAGCATTTT. Translated, it gives CAAAGSNQPQHF. Full variable domain (missing parts from reference TRBV30 and TRBJ1-5): SQTIHQWPATLVQPVGSPLSLECTVEGTSNPNLYWYRQAAGRGLQLLFYSVGIGQISSEVPQNLSASRPQDRQFILSSKKLLLSDSGFYLCAAAGSNQPQHFGDGTRLSIL.